Listed below are T cell receptor beta chains from one sample, sequenced in a study of Graves' ophthalmopathy and Graves' hyperthyroidism. In TCRdb, the multiplex PCR reads were re-called with MiXCR into one record per CDR3 protein. The data hold about 210,000 distinct CDR3 sequences, with around 28% observed a single time. Source material: peripheral blood. The receptors were sampled from a man aged 45-65 years with Graves' ophthalmopathy. CDR3s include the opening cysteine and the closing phenylalanine or tryptophan. The order of the fields is J gene, D gene, clone size, V gene, CDR3 protein, CDR3 DNA. The D gene is left open where the match is weak. Size is omitted from some rows. Given values are once, few, many or a class for expanded clones.

TRBJ1-2 | - | - | TRBV27 | CASSSIGAKYTF | TGTGCCAGCAGCTCTATAGGGGCGAAATACACCTTC
TRBJ1-1 | - | - | TRBV6-2/TRBV6-3 | CASSYHRAMNTEAFF | TGTGCCAGCAGTTACCACCGGGCAATGAACACTGAAGCTTTCTTT
TRBJ2-5 | - | few | TRBV6-2/TRBV6-3 | CASSWADLGETQYF | TGTGCCAGCAGTTGGGCGGACCTGGGGGAGACCCAGTACTTC
TRBJ2-7 | - | - | TRBV12-3/TRBV12-4 | CASREEGFEQYF | TGTGCCAGCAGAGAGGAGGGATTCGAGCAGTACTTC
TRBJ2-5 | - | many | TRBV14 | CASSQDTVQETQYF | TGTGCCAGCAGCCAAGATACAGTCCAAGAGACCCAGTACTTC
TRBJ2-2 | TRBD1 | many | TRBV7-6 | CASSSRDSVLGELFF | TGTGCCAGCAGCTCCCGGGACAGCGTTCTCGGGGAGCTGTTTTTT
TRBJ2-7 | TRBD1 | - | TRBV28 | CASYAAGTGGVYEQYF | TGTGCCAGCTATGCCGCCGGGACAGGGGGTGTCTACGAGCAGTACTTC
TRBJ1-5 | - | - | TRBV25-1 | CASSDSGNQPQHF | TGTGCCAGCAGTGATTCGGGAAATCAGCCCCAGCATTTT
TRBJ2-5 | TRBD1 | many | TRBV5-5 | CASSLRGDRVVETQYF | TGTGCCAGCAGCTTGCGTGGTGACAGGGTGGTGGAGACCCAGTACTTC
TRBJ1-2 | - | many | TRBV7-9 | CASRPDKYGYTF | TGTGCCAGCAGGCCTGACAAGTATGGCTACACCTTC
TRBJ2-7 | - | many | TRBV2 | CASKTGANYEQYF | TGTGCCAGCAAGACGGGAGCGAATTACGAGCAGTACTTC
TRBJ2-5 | - | many | TRBV6-2/TRBV6-3 | CASSYSRPQETQYF | TGTGCCAGCAGTTACTCAAGGCCCCAAGAGACCCAGTACTTC
TRBJ1-6 | TRBD1 | - | TRBV28 | CASSSTGGGHSPLHF | TGTGCCAGCAGTTCCACAGGGGGCGGGCATTCACCCCTCCACTTT
TRBJ2-7 | TRBD2 | - | TRBV27 | CASSLGYSGSDEQYF | TGTGCCAGCAGTTTAGGGTATAGCGGGAGCGACGAGCAGTACTTC
TRBJ2-5 | TRBD1 | many | TRBV6-5 | CASSYSQGAFSETQYF | TGTGCCAGCAGTTACTCGCAGGGGGCGTTCTCAGAGACCCAGTACTTC
TRBJ2-7 | TRBD1 | many | TRBV6-2/TRBV6-3 | CASPTGDSYEQYF | TGTGCCAGCCCTACAGGGGACTCCTACGAGCAGTACTTC
TRBJ2-5 | - | - | TRBV12-3/TRBV12-4 | CATNARETQYF | TGTGCCACCAACGCCCGGGAGACCCAGTACTTC
TRBJ1-1 | - | - | TRBV6-5 | CASSYSWVENTEAFF | TGTGCCAGCAGTTACTCGTGGGTGGAAAACACTGAAGCTTTCTTT
TRBJ1-1 | - | few | TRBV18 | CASSQGTEAFF | TGTGCCAGCTCACAGGGTACTGAAGCTTTCTTT
TRBJ1-2 | TRBD1 | - | TRBV20-1 | CSASGGVYGYTF | TGCAGTGCTTCAGGGGGCGTATATGGCTACACCTTC
TRBJ2-7 | TRBD2 | many | TRBV7-8 | CATGTSGGSYEQYF | TGTGCCACCGGGACTAGCGGGGGCTCCTACGAGCAGTACTTC
TRBJ2-7 | - | many | TRBV5-6 | CASSLSSVPYEQYF | TGTGCCAGCAGCTTGTCTTCCGTTCCCTACGAGCAGTACTTC
TRBJ2-7 | TRBD2 | many | TRBV6-5 | CASIRPGLAGEQYF | TGTGCCTCGATCAGACCGGGACTAGCAGGCGAGCAGTACTTC
TRBJ1-2 | - | - | TRBV6-2/TRBV6-3 | CASSYSSRGSHGYTF | TGTGCCAGCAGTTACTCGTCCAGGGGATCGCATGGCTACACCTTC
TRBJ2-5 | TRBD2 | many | TRBV19 | CASSIDLSGSETQYF | TGTGCCAGTAGTATAGATCTTAGCGGGAGCGAGACCCAGTACTTC
TRBJ2-2 | - | many | TRBV28 | CASSPGGLHTGELFF | TGTGCCAGCAGCCCCGGGGGACTGCACACCGGGGAGCTGTTTTTT
TRBJ2-3 | - | many | TRBV28 | CASSPEGSDTQYF | TGTGCCAGCAGTCCCGAGGGGTCAGATACGCAGTATTTT